This TCR beta chain stems from a study of cytomegalovirus exposure and HLA in healthy donors. Notes on the study in general: Cytomegalovirus association was listed for roughly 160 TCR beta chains.

Method: immunoSEQ multiplex PCR; TCRdb's copy keeps in-frame clones and lacks some. Of more than 200,000 clones listed, around 91% are singletons. Trimming left V 2 bases short and J 4 bases short, with 6 bases between. The CDR3 is made up of 13 amino acids. Per germline, CDR1 MNHNY and CDR2 SVGAGI (reference sequence). Notes on this clone: The antigen remains undetermined.

This TCR was recovered from a woman under 40 in good health and CMV-seronegative. The sequenced material came from PBMCs. The J gene is TRBJ2-1, the V gene TRBV6-6; maybe TRBD1 (6 bases). The chain's CDR3 is CASSYDRYNEQFF. CDR3 nucleotide sequence: TGTGCCAGCAGTTACGACAGGTACAATGAGCAGTTCTTC.